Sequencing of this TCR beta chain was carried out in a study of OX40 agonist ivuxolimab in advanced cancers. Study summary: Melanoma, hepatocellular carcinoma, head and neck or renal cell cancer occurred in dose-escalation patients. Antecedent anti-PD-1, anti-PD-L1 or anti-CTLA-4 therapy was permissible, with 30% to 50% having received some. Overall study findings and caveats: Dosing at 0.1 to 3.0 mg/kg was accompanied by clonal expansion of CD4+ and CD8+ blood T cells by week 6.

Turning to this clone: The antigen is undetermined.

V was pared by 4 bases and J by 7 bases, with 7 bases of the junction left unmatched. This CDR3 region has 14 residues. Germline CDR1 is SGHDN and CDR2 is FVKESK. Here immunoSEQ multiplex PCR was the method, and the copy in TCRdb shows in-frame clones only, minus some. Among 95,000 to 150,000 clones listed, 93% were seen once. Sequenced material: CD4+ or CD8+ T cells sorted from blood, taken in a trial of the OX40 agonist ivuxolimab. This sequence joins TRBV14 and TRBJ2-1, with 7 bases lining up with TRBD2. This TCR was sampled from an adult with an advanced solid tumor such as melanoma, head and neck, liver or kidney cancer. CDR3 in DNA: TGTGCCAGCAGCCGCTACCGGGAGGTTAATGAGCAGTTCTTC. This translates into CASSRYREVNEQFF.